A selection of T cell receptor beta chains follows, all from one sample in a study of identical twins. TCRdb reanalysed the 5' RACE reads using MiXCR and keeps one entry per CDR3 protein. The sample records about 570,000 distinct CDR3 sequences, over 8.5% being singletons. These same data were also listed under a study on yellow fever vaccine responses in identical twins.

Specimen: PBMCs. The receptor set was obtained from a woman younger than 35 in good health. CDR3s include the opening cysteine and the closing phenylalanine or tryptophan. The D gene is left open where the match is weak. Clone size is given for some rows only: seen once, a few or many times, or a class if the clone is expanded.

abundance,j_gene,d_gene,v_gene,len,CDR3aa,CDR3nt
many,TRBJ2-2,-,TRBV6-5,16,CASSYSQGNHAGELFF,TGTGCCAGCAGTTACAGCCAGGGGAATCACGCCGGGGAGCTGTTTTTT
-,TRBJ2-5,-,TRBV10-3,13,CAISENGQVAQYF,TGTGCCATCAGTGAAAACGGACAAGTGGCCCAGTACTTC
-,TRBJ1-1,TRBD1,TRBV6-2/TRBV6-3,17,CASSHNRDRSLNTEAFF,TGTGCCAGCAGTCACAACCGGGACAGGAGCCTGAACACTGAAGCTTTCTTT
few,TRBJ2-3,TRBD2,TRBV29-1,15,CSVAKGTSPGDTQYF,TGCAGCGTCGCCAAAGGGACTAGCCCGGGGGATACGCAGTATTTT
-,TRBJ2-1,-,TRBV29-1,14,CSVEKWNSYNEQFF,TGCAGCGTTGAAAAATGGAACTCCTACAATGAGCAGTTCTTC
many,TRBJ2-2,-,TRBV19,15,CASIFGGDYTGELFF,TGTGCCAGTATCTTCGGGGGAGATTACACCGGGGAGCTGTTTTTT
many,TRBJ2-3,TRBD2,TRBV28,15,CASSPGLALTDTQYF,TGTGCCAGCAGTCCGGGACTAGCTCTCACAGATACGCAGTATTTT
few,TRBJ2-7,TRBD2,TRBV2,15,CASRGLAGGPHEQYF,TGTGCCAGCAGAGGATTAGCGGGAGGGCCGCACGAGCAGTACTTC
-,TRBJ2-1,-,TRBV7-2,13,CASSFSPSGAKFF,TGTGCCAGCAGCTTTTCCCCCAGCGGAGCCAAGTTCTTC
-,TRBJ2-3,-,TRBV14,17,CASSQALGTPSTDTQYF,TGTGCCAGCAGCCAAGCCCTCGGGACACCTAGCACAGATACGCAGTATTTT